This T cell receptor (beta chain) was profiled in a study of cytomegalovirus exposure and HLA in healthy donors. Study-wide background: Of 350 to 400 genotyped donors, roughly 81% grouped in the Caucasian-associated ancestry cluster.

Each of the donors was a healthy bone marrow donor. Points from the study as a whole: In a later analysis, most CMV-associated TCR beta chains appeared HLA-restricted. Some public TCRs appeared in many individuals, while most sequences were rare.

Germline CDR1 MNHEY, CDR2 SMNVEV (reference sequence). The CDR3 is 13 residues long. V shed 6 bases and J shed 0 bases, with 5 bases lying between them. The PCR made use of 60 Vbeta and 13 Jbeta primers. Generated by immunoSEQ multiplex PCR, the TCRdb table keeps only in-frame clones and is missing some. The sample holds over 90,000 clones; approximately 71% are singletons and the top ten take 8% to 10%. As regards this clone: What it recognizes is unknown.

This clonotype was obtained from a male donor in good health and CMV-seropositive. The rearrangement links TRBV27 to TRBJ2-2; D remains ambiguous. Specimen: PBMCs. The CDR3 DNA is TGTGCCAGCAGGAGAACGAACACCGGGGAGCTGTTTTTT. It yields the protein CASRRTNTGELFF.